A single sample gave rise to the 25 T cell receptor beta chains below, sequenced in a study of shared clonotypes between healthy human individuals. Method: immunoSEQ multiplex PCR; TCRdb's copy keeps in-frame clones and lacks some. The data contain hundreds of thousands of clones, 73% of them singletons. Sequenced: memory CD4+ T cells sorted from blood. As to subset: CD45RA-negative fraction. All receptors come from a woman younger than 45 in good health.

The gene calls are TRBV5-1 and TRBJ2-1; 9 bases line up with TRBD1. V gave up 4 bases and J gave up 7 bases; unmatched junction bases: 9. Germline CDR1 SGHRS, CDR2 YFSETQ. The CDR3 has 15 amino acids. The CDR3 DNA sequence: TGCGCCAGCAGCCGAACAGGGGGCACTAAGAATGAGCAGTTCTTC. Amino acids: CASSRTGGTKNEQFF.

The chain has TRBV27 and TRBJ1-5; TRBD1 is a possible D gene (5 bases). Germline V gives CDR1 MNHEY, CDR2 SMNVEV (reference sequence). V gave up 5 bases and J gave up 8 bases, with 13 bases separating them. The CDR3 is 13 amino acids. The CDR3 protein is CASSPRVGEPQHF. For the CDR3, the DNA is TGTGCCAGCAGTCCCAGGGTGGGGGAGCCCCAGCATTTT.

V is TRBV6-5 and J is TRBJ2-1; 12 nucleotides agree with TRBD2. Trimming took 5 bases from V and 9 from J; bases not matched to a gene: 8. The V gene's germline CDR1 is MNHEY and CDR2 SVGAGI. This CDR3 region has 15 residues. Here the CDR3 reads CASSLRLAGAPEQFF. The CDR3, as DNA: TGTGCCAGCAGTCTTCGACTAGCGGGAGCACCTGAGCAGTTCTTC.

This chain connects TRBV19 to TRBJ2-6, with D unclear. The CDR3 runs 14 residues. Trimming shortened V by 5 bases and J by 1 base, and 6 bases separated the two germline ends. Looked up from germline, CDR1 is LNHDA and CDR2 is SQIVND (reference sequence). DNA of the CDR3: TGTGCCAGTAGTTTTGGGTCTGGGGCCAACGTCCTGACTTTC. Translating it yields CASSFGSGANVLTF.

The chain uses TRBV2 and TRBJ1-4; D call uncertain. Germline lookup yields CDR1 SNHLY and CDR2 FYNNEI. This CDR3 is 13 amino acids long. V was trimmed by 4 bases and J by 8 bases, leaving 11 bases between them. The CDR3 nucleotides are TGTGCCAGCAGTGGAGGATCTCGGGAAAAACTGTTTTTT. Amino acid sequence: CASSGGSREKLFF.

V gene TRBV29-1 combines with J gene TRBJ2-1; no definite D call. V was clipped by 3 bases and J by 5 bases, with 11 bases between them. This CDR3 has 13 residues. Germline V CDR1 and CDR2: SQVTM, ANQGSEA. For the CDR3, the DNA is TGCAGCGTTGACTCAAGTAAGAACAATGAGCAGTTCTTC. Amino acid sequence: CSVDSSKNNEQFF.

There are a few counts of this clone. A much bigger clone sits one base away, suggesting this may be a read error. Different DNA sequences within this sample yield the same CDR3. The chain has TRBV19 and TRBJ1-3, with TRBD1 as a possible D gene (6 bases). From germline, CDR1 is LNHDA and CDR2 SQIVND (reference sequence). V was cut by 4 bases and J by 0 bases, with 10 bases left in between. The CDR3 contains 15 residues. CDR3 sequence (DNA): TGTGCCAGTAGTACGGACAGCTACTCTGGAAACACCATATATTTT. This sequence encodes CASSTDSYSGNTIYF.

This clone was counted only a few times. The chain carries TRBV10-1 and TRBJ1-2; D not certain. V lost 0 bases and J lost 4, with 6 bases in between. The CDR3 is made up of 13 amino acids. Germline V gene data show CDR1 as WNHNN and CDR2 as SYGVQD (reference sequence). CDR3: CASSESYSYGYTF. The CDR3 coding sequence is TGCGCCAGCAGTGAGTCGTATTCCTATGGCTACACCTTC.

The chain combines TRBV18 with TRBJ1-3; no clear D gene. V was trimmed by 3 bases and J by 1 base, leaving 13 bases between them. Germline CDR1 and CDR2: KGHSH and LQKENI. This CDR3 spans 16 amino acids. CDR3 in amino acids: CASSPTDPGSGNTIYF. Written as DNA, the CDR3 is TGTGCCAGCTCACCGACGGATCCGGGTTCTGGAAACACCATATATTTT.

This clone was found a few times. This chain connects TRBV6-4 to TRBJ2-5, with TRBD2 matching 11 bases. From germline, CDR1 is MRHNA and CDR2 SNTAGT. The CDR3 is made up of 14 amino acids. After removal of 9 bases from V and 2 bases from J, the junction contained 5 bases not matched to a gene. The CDR3 sequence: CASTSGSWQETQYF. The CDR3 DNA reads TGTGCCAGTACTAGCGGGAGCTGGCAAGAGACCCAGTACTTC.

The chain joins TRBV6-5 to TRBJ2-2; the match to TRBD2 covers 8 bases. The CDR3 extends over 14 amino acids. V was clipped by 6 bases and J by 4 bases; unmatched bases: 4. Germline V gene sequence: CDR1 MNHEY, CDR2 SVGAGI. The chain's CDR3 is CASRRLASTGELFF. The CDR3 DNA reads as TGTGCCAGCAGACGACTAGCGAGCACCGGGGAGCTGTTTTTT.

On this clone itself: This sample also contains other DNA sequences that code for the same CDR3. The chain carries TRBV28 and TRBJ1-3; D remains ambiguous. The CDR3 contains 13 residues. Germline assignment: CDR1 MDHEN and CDR2 SYDVKM. V gave up 1 base and J gave up 4 bases, with 5 bases separating them. The DNA of the CDR3 is TGTGCCAGCAGTTTATTGGCGGGAAACACCATATATTTT. It translates to CASSLLAGNTIYF.

This chain links TRBV28 with TRBJ1-2; D is unresolved. This CDR3 contains 13 residues. Germline CDR1 reads MDHEN; CDR2 reads SYDVKM. Trimming pared 2 bases from V and 8 bases from J, leaving 12 bases between. CDR3 region: CASSLGRYGGYTF. The CDR3 coding sequence is TGTGCCAGCAGTTTAGGACGGTACGGCGGCTACACCTTC.

This clone was seen ten or more times. This same CDR3 is encoded by further DNA sequences in the sample. The gene calls are TRBV5-1 and TRBJ2-1; D unclear. The length of the CDR3 is 15 residues. The V gene's germline CDR1 is SGHRS and CDR2 YFSETQ. The germline V and J ends were trimmed by 2 bases and 0 bases, with 9 bases remaining between them. The CDR3 DNA sequence: TGCGCCAGCAGCTTTTCGGTGGGCTCCTACAATGAGCAGTTCTTC. It specifies CASSFSVGSYNEQFF.

The CDR3 sequence is CASSLWATYGYTF. The CDR3 DNA reads TGTGCCAGCAGTTTATGGGCAACCTATGGCTACACCTTC. The genes are TRBV27 and TRBJ1-2; no firm D call. This CDR3 has 13 residues. The germline V and J ends were trimmed by 1 base and 4 bases, with 7 bases remaining between them. Germline V lookup: CDR1 MNHEY, CDR2 SMNVEV (reference sequence).

The chain has TRBV10-1 and TRBJ2-5, with D unresolved. The ends were cut back, 2 bases at V and 1 base at J, with 14 bases in the middle. Per the germline V gene, CDR1 is WNHNN and CDR2 is SYGVQD (reference sequence). CDR3 length: 16 amino acids. CDR3 amino acids: CASSEGSGQSQETQYF. CDR3 nucleotide sequence: TGCGCCAGCAGTGAGGGATCTGGTCAGAGCCAAGAGACCCAGTACTTC.

This sequence joins TRBV6-6 and TRBJ2-7; 11 positions agree with TRBD2. The CDR3 length is 15 residues. Germline V gene lookup returns CDR1 MNHNY and CDR2 SVGAGI (reference sequence). V trimming: 6 bases; J trimming: 1 base; junction bases outside the gene matches: 5. For the CDR3, the DNA is TGTGCCAGCAGCTATAGGACTAGCGGGTCCTACGAGCAGTACTTC. Protein sequence: CASSYRTSGSYEQYF.

This clone was recorded at least ten times. The chain links TRBV5-1 to TRBJ1-2; the D gene is possibly TRBD1 (6 bases). V was shortened by 4 bases and J by 7 bases, with 14 bases between the two germline ends. The germline V gene has CDR1 SGHRS and CDR2 YFSETQ. The CDR3 loop spans 13 amino acids. The CDR3 is CASSPTGTSGYTF. The CDR3 bases are TGCGCCAGCAGCCCGACCGGGACAAGTGGCTACACCTTC.

The gene calls are TRBV29-1 and TRBJ2-2, with TRBD2 matching 10 bases. This CDR3 has 17 amino acids. V shed 4 bases and J 3 bases; nucleotides not matched to a gene: 11. Germline V gives CDR1 SQVTM, CDR2 ANQGSEA. This CDR3 reads CSVASLAGGLYTGELFF. The CDR3, as DNA: TGCAGCGTTGCAAGCTTAGCGGGAGGACTTTACACCGGGGAGCTGTTTTTT.

V usage is TRBV14 and J usage is TRBJ2-7, with D maybe TRBD2 (5 bases). The germline V gene has CDR1 SGHDN and CDR2 FVKESK. The CDR3 loop spans 16 amino acids. Trimming cost V 4 bases and J 0 bases, with 16 bases left between them. The CDR3 sequence is CASSPSRGFHSYEQYF. As DNA, the CDR3 is TGTGCCAGCAGCCCCTCTAGAGGGTTTCACTCCTACGAGCAGTACTTC.

This clone was counted at least ten times. This chain uses TRBV11-2 with TRBJ2-7, with D perhaps matching TRBD1 (6 bases). Germline-derived CDR1 and CDR2 are SGHAT and FQNNGV. This CDR3 comprises 15 residues. Trimming took 5 bases from V and 2 from J, leaving 16 bases between them. CDR3 bases: TGTGCCAGCAGCCCCCAGACCACAGGGACCTACGAGCAGTACTTC. Encoded protein: CASSPQTTGTYEQYF.

The genes are TRBV28 and TRBJ1-2; D gene unclear. Germline CDR1 is MDHEN and CDR2 is SYDVKM. The CDR3 loop spans 12 amino acids. Trimming took off 8 bases at V and 3 bases at J, with 10 bases between the two ends. Here the CDR3 reads CASAQADYGYTF. CDR3 nucleotide sequence: TGTGCCAGCGCGCAAGCGGACTATGGCTACACCTTC.

This clone was seen more than once but under ten times. This chain links TRBV5-6 with TRBJ1-5; tentatively, D is TRBD1 (6 bases). Germline lookup yields CDR1 SGHDT and CDR2 YYEEEE. Deletions cut 3 bases from V and 3 bases from J, with 16 bases between. This CDR3 has 16 amino acids. In DNA form, the CDR3 reads TGTGCCAGCAGCTCCCTTGGACAGCCTCTCAATCAGCCCCAGCATTTT. Protein: CASSSLGQPLNQPQHF.

The chain joins TRBV7-8 to TRBJ2-5; tentative D call: TRBD2 (5 bases). This CDR3 is built from 16 residues. CDR1 and CDR2 (germline): SGHVS, FQNEAQ. Trimming removed 5 bases from V and 3 bases from J, with 19 bases in between. The CDR3 DNA reads TGTGCCAGCAGCGTAGGACGGGGAGATCCTAAAGAGACCCAGTACTTC. This codes for CASSVGRGDPKETQYF.

The chain uses TRBV25-1 and TRBJ2-1; the D is unclear. The CDR3 extends over 12 amino acids. Per germline, CDR1 MGHDK and CDR2 SYGVNS. Trimming shortened V by 6 bases and J by 5 bases, and 8 bases separated the two germline ends. CDR3: CASRGFNNEQFF. The CDR3 DNA is TGTGCCAGCAGGGGTTTTAACAATGAGCAGTTCTTC.